Presented here are 22 T cell receptor beta chains from one specimen sequenced in a study of tumor and adjacent non-tumor tissue in lung cancer. TCRbeta libraries were built with three rounds of nested PCR, modified from ARM-PCR. TCRdb re-called the multiplex PCR reads through MiXCR, storing one row per CDR3 protein. Here the sample spans tens of thousands of distinct CDR3 sequences, roughly 72% being singletons. No cell sorting was done before RNA was extracted from the tissue. Sequences were obtained from lung tumor tissue. These receptors originate from a woman aged 40-49 years with non-small cell lung cancer.

Turning to this clonotype: A read error is possible here, since a much larger clone lies one base away. The chain carries TRBV20-1 and TRBJ2-7; D is undetermined. The CDR3 is 11 residues long. Germline V lookup: CDR1 DFQATT, CDR2 SNEGSKA (reference sequence). This CDR3 reads CSASVRYEEYF. CDR3 DNA: TGCAGTGCTAGTGTCAGATACGAGGAGTACTTC.

Comments on this clonotype: The junction differs from germline at one of its ends, possibly a read error. The chain recombines TRBV11-2 with TRBJ1-2, with 8 bases aligning to TRBD1. The CDR3 covers 13 residues. Germline lookup yields CDR1 SGHAT and CDR2 FQNNGV. CDR3 loop: CASNLDRGSGYTF. CDR3 in DNA: TGTGCCAGCAACTTAGACAGGGGATCTGGCTATACCTTC.

A word on this clonotype: This could be a read error, since a much larger clone is one nucleotide away. The chain uses TRBV2 and TRBJ1-1; D not resolved. The CDR3 is 13 amino acids. Germline V gene data show CDR1 as SNHLY and CDR2 as FYNNEI. This CDR3 is CVSSSELDTEAFF. The CDR3 region has the DNA TGTGTCAGCAGCAGTGAATTGGACACTGAAGCTTTCTTT.

Details on this clonotype: A much larger clone sits a single nucleotide away, making a read error possible. V and J are TRBV30 and TRBJ2-1; D unresolved. The CDR3 length is 11 residues. Germline V gene sequence: CDR1 GTSNPN, CDR2 SVGIG (reference sequence). V was pared by 8 bases and J by 5 bases, with 10 bases between. The DNA for the CDR3 is TGTGCCAGTAACGAGAACAATGAGCAGTTCTTC. It codes for CASNENNEQFF. The variable domain in full, with the rest retrieved from reference TRBV30 and TRBJ2-1, is SQTIHQWPATLVQPVGSPLSLECTVEGTSNPNLYWYRQAAGRGLQLLFYSVGIGQISSEVPQNLSASRPQDRQFILSSKKLLLSDSGFYLCASNENNEQFFGPGTRLTVL.

This clonotype was observed many times. DNA for the CDR3: TGTGCCAGCAGTCGGGACGGCTACGAGCAGTACTTC. This sequence encodes CASSRDGYEQYF. This chain links TRBV2 with TRBJ2-7; perhaps D is TRBD1 or TRBD2 (5 bases each). The CDR3 length is 12 residues. Trimming left V 5 bases short and J 3 bases short, with 8 bases between. The germline CDR1 and CDR2 sequences are SNHLY and FYNNEI.

Of note for this clonotype: Because the CDR3 is missing its conserved closing phenylalanine or tryptophan, this is likely a read error. This chain joins TRBV12-3 or TRBV12-4 and TRBJ2-5; 15 bases line up with TRBD2. The CDR3 runs to 16 residues. The CDR3 coding sequence is TGTACCAGCAGCCGGACTAGCGGGGGGGCCCCAGAGACCCAGTACCTC. Its protein is CTSSRTSGGAPETQYL.

Regarding this clonotype: One end of the junction does not line up with germline, which may come from a read error. V usage is TRBV5-6 and J usage is TRBJ2-2; D call uncertain. The length of the CDR3 is 16 residues. Per germline, CDR1 SGHDT and CDR2 YYEEEE. CDR3 DNA: TGTGCCAGTAGCTTGGCCATGGCCGAGCTCCCCGGGGAGCTGTTTTTT. It translates to CASSLAMAELPGELFF.

This clonotype was seen only a few times. The V and J genes are TRBV2 and TRBJ2-3, with 8 bases matching TRBD1. The CDR3 is 14 amino acids. Unmatched junction bases numbered 6, after V lost 6 bases and J lost 4 bases. Germline CDR1 is SNHLY and CDR2 is FYNNEI. The CDR3 nucleotides are TGTGCCAGCAGACGGACAGGGTACGCAGATACGCAGTATTTT. As protein: CASRRTGYADTQYF.

About this clonotype itself: The conserved phenylalanine or tryptophan normally closing the CDR3 is absent here, so this likely arose from a read error. The limits of the CDR3 on the DNA are not certain, so only TCRdb's listed CDR3 is given. The CDR3 loop is CSVEDPRSYNEQSI. The rearrangement joins TRBV29-1 to TRBJ2-1. Germline CDR1 SQVTM, CDR2 ANQGSEA. Inclusive of both ends, the CDR3 amounts to 14 amino acids.

As regards this clonotype: The junction shows a germline mismatch at one end, possibly a read error. The chain has TRBV6-2 or TRBV6-3 and TRBJ2-7; possible D gene TRBD2, 6 bases. The CDR3 contains 16 residues. Looked up from germline, CDR1 is MNHEY and CDR2 is SVGEGT. CDR3 bases: TGTGCCAGCAGTCCGGGAGCGATGGAACTCTCCTACAAGCAGTACTTC. Residues: CASSPGAMELSYKQYF.

Note on this clonotype: A junction end diverges from the germline sequence, so it may reflect a read error. The chain links TRBV28 to TRBJ2-7, with no clear D. CDR3 size: 14 residues. Germline values: CDR1 MDHEN, CDR2 SYDVKM. The CDR3 protein is CSSSRPGFDREQYF. The CDR3 nucleotides read TGTTCCAGCAGCAGACCGGGCTTCGATAGAGAGCAGTACTTC.

Regarding this clonotype: This CDR3 fails to terminate in the conserved phenylalanine or tryptophan, so it likely reflects a read error. V and J are TRBV12-3 or TRBV12-4 and TRBJ1-5; unclear D gene. The CDR3 totals 14 residues. The CDR3 coding sequence is TGTGACAGCAGTTTCCTAGGCCTCAATCAGCCTCAGCATATT. This sequence encodes CDSSFLGLNQPQHI.

Turning to this clonotype: This may stem from a read error, because a much larger clone lies one nucleotide away. The J gene is TRBJ2-5, the V gene TRBV14, with 9 nucleotides matching TRBD2. Unmatched junction bases numbered 12, after V lost 0 bases and J lost 7 bases. Germline V CDR1 and CDR2: SGHDN, FVKESK. This CDR3 comprises 17 residues. The CDR3 reads CASSQDLTNAGGRTQYF. For the CDR3, the DNA is TGTGCCAGCAGCCAAGATCTGACCAACGCGGGGGGGAGGACCCAGTACTTC.

This clonotype was counted once. The chain uses TRBV11-1 and TRBJ2-2, with D possibly being TRBD2 (5 bases). V lost 5 bases and J lost 3, with 10 bases in between. The CDR3 loop spans 14 amino acids. Germline loops: CDR1 SGHAT, CDR2 FQDESV (reference sequence). The CDR3 here is CASSRDWYTGELFF. CDR3 bases: TGTGCCAGCAGCCGGGATTGGTACACCGGGGAGCTGTTTTTT.

The chain's CDR3 is CSVEDQERSLYNEQFF. CDR3 DNA: TGCAGCGTTGAAGATCAGGAGAGGAGTTTATACAATGAGCAGTTCTTC. The rearrangement links TRBV29-1 to TRBJ2-1; no reliable D call. This CDR3 has 16 residues. V was clipped by 0 bases and J by 4 bases, with 16 bases between them. The germline V gene encodes CDR1 SQVTM and CDR2 ANQGSEA.

This clonotype was recorded a few times. A much more abundant neighbour one base away suggests this may be a read error. V usage is TRBV5-6 and J usage is TRBJ2-5; D is unresolved. Germline V lookup: CDR1 SGHDT, CDR2 YYEEEE. V gave up 4 bases and J gave up 7 bases, with 14 bases separating them. This CDR3 spans 13 amino acids. As DNA, the CDR3 is TGTGCCAGCAGCACCCTGATAGCAGGGACCCAGTACTTC. Encoded protein: CASSTLIAGTQYF.

As regards this clonotype: The junction departs from germline at one end; a sequencing error may be responsible. The chain links TRBV6-5 to TRBJ1-1; D may be TRBD1 (6 bases). Germline CDR1 MNHEY, CDR2 SVGAGI. The length of the CDR3 is 14 residues. CDR3 sequence (DNA): TGTGCCAGCAGTAGCCTGGGAGGGGACACAGAAGCTTTCTTT. Translation gives CASSSLGGDTEAFF.

This clonotype has a count of ten or more. The rearrangement joins TRBV20-1 to TRBJ1-5; 9 bases are shared with TRBD1. Germline loops: CDR1 DFQATT, CDR2 SNEGSKA (reference sequence). Trimming cost V 1 base and J 5 bases; bases outside gene matches: 15. The CDR3 totals 18 residues. Here the CDR3 reads CSARGRTGGLSLYQPQHF. DNA of the CDR3: TGCAGTGCTAGAGGGCGTACAGGGGGCCTGTCCCTGTATCAGCCCCAGCATTTT.

A remark on this clonotype: The junction departs from germline at one end; a sequencing error may be responsible. CDR3 DNA sequence: TGTGCCGGCAGACCGGGACTAGTGTACAATGAGCAGTTCTTC. Translating it yields CAGRPGLVYNEQFF. V is TRBV6-5 and J is TRBJ2-1, with 8 nucleotides matching TRBD2. The length of the CDR3 is 14 residues. Germline V gene sequence: CDR1 MNHEY, CDR2 SVGAGI.

The chain uses TRBV6-5 and TRBJ2-7, with D possibly TRBD2 on 6 matching bases. Germline V gene data show CDR1 as MNHEY and CDR2 as SVGAGI. There are 16 residues in the CDR3. V lost 2 bases to trimming and J lost 12 bases, with 26 bases between them. The CDR3 sequence is CASSYRGNWDSYKRYF. The CDR3 bases are TGTGCCAGCAGTTACCGTGGAAACTGGGACTCCTACAAGCGGTACTTC.

This clonotype occurred once. Since a much larger clone is just one base distant, this may be a read error. The chain links TRBV7-9 to TRBJ2-2, with 10 bases matching TRBD2. The CDR3 spans 18 residues. CDR1 SEHNR and CDR2 FQNEAQ come from the germline V gene (reference sequence). After removal of 5 bases from V and 6 bases from J, the junction contained 15 bases not matched to a gene. The CDR3 coding sequence is TGTGCCAGCAGCCTTTCAGGTGCTAGCGGGGGACCATCCGGGGAGCTGTTTTTT. This encodes CASSLSGASGGPSGELFF.

A note on this clonotype: The junction shows a germline mismatch at one end, possibly a read error. This chain uses TRBV6-1 with TRBJ2-6, with D tentatively TRBD1 (5 bases). The germline V gene encodes CDR1 MNHNS and CDR2 SASEGT. There are 14 residues in the CDR3. CDR3 DNA: TGTGCTAGCAGCCTTAACTCTGGGGCCAACGTCCCGACTTTC. It encodes CASSLNSGANVPTF.